The sequence of this T cell receptor (beta chain) was determined in a study of T cell responses to AZD1222 COVID-19 vaccine. The study, taken as a whole, reports: Two AZD1222 administrations were followed by greater Spike-specific TCR breadth and depth. Close to half of all spike-specific TCRs reportedly target regions of the variants that are unmutated. White British ancestry dominated among donors, who included more females, and clonal diversity was possibly underestimated.

Clones were read by immunoSEQ multiplex PCR, and TCRdb kept only the in-frame ones, dropping some. The sample records tens of thousands of clones, under 90% being singletons. This clone appeared a few times. The antigen is unknown. Trimming removed 1 base from V and 8 bases from J, with 15 bases in between. The germline CDR1 and CDR2 sequences are SGHTA and FQGNSA. This CDR3 contains 15 residues. Recipients boosted at about 4 weeks or about 12 weeks are pooled. This sample comprised peripheral blood, obtained 28 days after the second AZD1222 dose. V is TRBV7-2 and J is TRBJ2-1; D may be TRBD2 (6 bases). This TCR was recovered from an adult who received the AZD1222 COVID-19 vaccine. The CDR3 DNA reads TGTGCCAGCAGCTTAGTTGGGGGACTTGGGGATGAGCAGTTCTTC. Translated, it gives CASSLVGGLGDEQFF.